This T cell receptor (beta chain) was obtained from a study of beta chain features in type 1 diabetes. Notes on the study in general: PCR could preferentially amplify shorter templates, alike in patients and controls.

This clone was recorded a few times. The antigen is unknown. Since all of the isolated RNA was reverse transcribed, expressed TCRB transcripts were what got sequenced. Clones were sequenced by immunoSEQ multiplex PCR, and TCRdb holds only the in-frame ones, with some missing. The top ten clones hold about 0.6% of a sample with about 160,000 clones, over 7.5% of them seen once. The CDR3 consists of 13 residues. V gave up 7 bases and J gave up 6 bases; unmatched junction bases: 4. Germline V gives CDR1 MDHEN, CDR2 SYDVKM. Every participating donor gave one draw, a heparinised blood sample averaging about 120 mL. Cells sorted by CD45RO/CCR7/CD25/CD127/CD95/CD27 comprised CD4+ naive, central memory, regulatory and stem cell-like memory cells.

The source material was central memory CD4+ T cells from blood. The sequence came from a man aged 18 to 35 in good health. The V and J genes are TRBV28 and TRBJ1-4, with 8 bases lining up with TRBD1. The CDR3 spells CASTTGADEKLFF. The CDR3 region has the DNA TGTGCCAGCACGACAGGGGCGGATGAAAAACTGTTTTTT.